The 21 T cell receptor beta chains below come from one sample, sequenced in a study of blood T cell repertoires in COVID-19. Generated by immunoSEQ multiplex PCR, the TCRdb table keeps only in-frame clones and is missing some. The sample holds nearly 110,000 clones, under 90% seen once. Material for sequencing was peripheral blood. All receptors derive from a woman in her sixties or seventies with acute or convalescent COVID-19.

This chain uses TRBV7-7 with TRBJ2-1; TRBD1 aligns across 8 bases. Trimming cost V 5 bases and J 0 bases; bases outside gene matches: 6. This CDR3 is 16 amino acids long. Germline lookup yields CDR1 SSHAT and CDR2 FNYEAQ (reference sequence). The CDR3 region is CASSPRTGSSYNEQFF. CDR3 sequence (DNA): TGTGCCAGCAGCCCGCGGACAGGGAGCTCCTACAATGAGCAGTTCTTC.

The V call is TRBV3-1 (or the pseudogene TRBV3-2), the J call TRBJ2-3; 10 positions agree with TRBD2. The ends lost 4 bases at V and 3 bases at J; junction bases unmatched: 4. CDR1 and CDR2 (germline): LGHDT, YNNKEL (reference sequence). The CDR3 has 15 amino acids. Here the CDR3 reads CASSRGTSETDTQYF. The CDR3 DNA is TGTGCCAGCAGCCGCGGGACTAGCGAGACAGATACGCAGTATTTT.

This chain links TRBV4-1 with TRBJ2-7; a weak D match, TRBD1 (5 bases). Trimming removed 0 bases at V and 2 bases at J, with 11 bases between. The CDR3 is 15 residues long. From germline, CDR1 is MGHRA and CDR2 YSYEKL. Written as DNA, the CDR3 is TGCGCCAGCAGCCAAGATGCGACAGTGGCCTACGAGCAGTACTTC. Encoded protein: CASSQDATVAYEQYF.

The chain joins TRBV25-1 to TRBJ1-2; 8 bases map to TRBD1. Trimming took 2 bases from V and 8 from J; bases not matched to a gene: 13. This CDR3 region has 16 residues. Germline values: CDR1 MGHDK, CDR2 SYGVNS. CDR3 in DNA: TGTGCCAGCAGTGAACACGGGACAGGCCTATTTCGGGGCTACACCTTC. It yields the protein CASSEHGTGLFRGYTF.

V usage is TRBV3-1 (or the pseudogene TRBV3-2) and J usage is TRBJ2-5, with 10 bases matching TRBD2. Germline assignment: CDR1 LGHDT and CDR2 YNNKEL (reference sequence). CDR3 length: 15 amino acids. With 4 bases clipped from V and 5 bases from J, the junction kept 7 bases outside the gene matches. The chain's CDR3 is CASSPQRGGWETQYF. Written as DNA, the CDR3 is TGTGCCAGCAGCCCCCAGCGGGGGGGGTGGGAGACCCAGTACTTC.

This clone was counted only a few times. The V gene is TRBV7-6, the J gene TRBJ1-1, with a possible D match to TRBD1 (6 bases). Trimming left V 5 bases short and J 3 bases short, with 13 bases between. This CDR3 is built from 14 residues. Germline-derived CDR1 and CDR2 are SGHVS and FNYEAQ. The DNA for the CDR3 is TGTGCCAGCAGCAAGACAGGTGGAGACACTGAAGCTTTCTTT. Its translation is CASSKTGGDTEAFF. The whole variable domain, filled in from reference TRBV7-6 and TRBJ1-1, reads GAGVSQSPRYKVTKRGQDVALRCDPISGHVSLYWYRQALGQGPEFLTYFNYEAQQDKSGLPNDRFSAERPEGSISTLTIQRTEQRDSAMYRCASSKTGGDTEAFFGQGTRLTVV.

The V call is TRBV5-1, the J call TRBJ1-3; D gene unclear. Germline values: CDR1 SGHRS, CDR2 YFSETQ. The CDR3 runs to 16 residues. Trimming took 0 bases from V and 1 from J, leaving 11 bases between them. The CDR3 coding sequence is TGCGCCAGCAGCTTGGATCCAGGCACTTCTGGAAACACCATATATTTT. Its translation: CASSLDPGTSGNTIYF.

The V and J genes are TRBV2 and TRBJ2-4; TRBD1 aligns across 12 bases. The CDR3 runs to 16 residues. The germline V gene encodes CDR1 SNHLY and CDR2 FYNNEI. V shed 3 bases, J shed 9 bases, and the junction held 9 bases outside the gene matches. For the CDR3, the DNA is TGTGCCAGCAGTGATCAACCGGGACAGGGGGCAGGCATTCAGTACTTC. As protein: CASSDQPGQGAGIQYF. Drawing the rest from reference TRBV2 and TRBJ2-4, the complete variable domain is EPEVTQTPSHQVTQMGQEVILRCVPISNHLYFYWYRQILGQKVEFLVSFYNNEISEKSEIFDDQFSVERPDGSNFTLKIRSTKLEDSAMYFCASSDQPGQGAGIQYFGAGTRLSVL.

The rearrangement uses TRBV6-2 or TRBV6-3 and TRBJ1-1, with 9 positions matching TRBD1. V gave up 5 bases and J gave up 3 bases; unmatched junction bases: 10. Germline-derived CDR1 and CDR2 are MNHEY and SVGEGT. The CDR3 consists of 16 residues. The CDR3 coding sequence is TGTGCCAGCAGTCCGACCCGGGACAGGGCAGACACTGAAGCTTTCTTT. Translating it yields CASSPTRDRADTEAFF.

The chain has TRBV3-1 (or the pseudogene TRBV3-2) and TRBJ2-1; 7 positions agree with TRBD1. CDR1 is LGHDT, CDR2 YNNKEL, per germline (reference sequence). The V gene end was trimmed by 4 bases and the J gene end by 1 base; junction bases not matched to a gene: 4. This CDR3 comprises 15 residues. For the CDR3, the DNA is TGTGCCAGCAGCCGGAACAGGGGATCCTACAATGAGCAGTTCTTC. Translated, it gives CASSRNRGSYNEQFF.

The chain uses TRBV11-2 and TRBJ2-3; 8 bases are shared with TRBD2. Germline V CDR1 and CDR2: SGHAT, FQNNGV. There are 15 residues in the CDR3. The V segment lost 5 bases and the J segment 2 bases; nucleotides outside the gene matches: 6. In DNA form, the CDR3 reads TGTGCCAGCAGCACCCAAGCGGGAGCCACAGATACGCAGTATTTT. It translates to CASSTQAGATDTQYF.

The chain recombines TRBV28 with TRBJ1-4; no clear D. V was clipped by 2 bases and J by 4 bases, with 5 bases between them. The CDR3 length is 13 residues. CDR1 is MDHEN and CDR2 is SYDVKM in the germline V gene. This CDR3 is CASSLQYNEKLFF. The CDR3 bases are TGTGCCAGCAGTTTACAGTATAATGAAAAACTGTTTTTT. Full variable domain (remainder filled in from reference TRBV28 and TRBJ1-4): DVKVTQSSRYLVKRTGEKVFLECVQDMDHENMFWYRQDPGLGLRLIYFSYDVKMKEKGDIPEGYSVSREKKERFSLILESASTNQTSMYLCASSLQYNEKLFFGSGTQLSVL.

The gene calls are TRBV7-2 and TRBJ2-1; TRBD1 matches 10 bases. Per germline, CDR1 SGHTA and CDR2 FQGNSA. The J segment lost 6 bases and the V segment lost 3 bases, leaving 2 bases of the junction unmatched. The CDR3 consists of 14 residues. CDR3 DNA: TGTGCCAGCAGCTTCAGGACAGGGGGCAATGAGCAGTTCTTC. Amino acid sequence: CASSFRTGGNEQFF.

The CDR3 DNA reads as TGTGCCAGCAGCTCCGGGACAGGTCTGGAGAATTCACCCCTCCACTTT. Translated, it gives CASSSGTGLENSPLHF. This rearrangement joins TRBV5-6 to TRBJ1-6; TRBD1 matches 8 bases. The CDR3 totals 16 residues. V dropped 3 bases and J dropped 7; count of bases not matched to a gene: 9. The germline V gene encodes CDR1 SGHDT and CDR2 YYEEEE.

The CDR3 sequence: CASSHSTDTQYF. DNA for the CDR3: TGTGCCAGCAGCCATTCTACAGATACGCAGTATTTT. The gene calls are TRBV3-1 (or the pseudogene TRBV3-2) and TRBJ2-3; D is ambiguous. The germline gives CDR1 LGHDT, CDR2 YNNKEL (reference sequence). The CDR3 runs to 12 residues. Trimming removed 3 bases from V and 3 bases from J, with 4 bases in between.

The V call is TRBV4-2, the J call TRBJ1-5; perhaps TRBD1 as D (6 bases). The germline gives CDR1 LGHNA, CDR2 YNFKEQ. V was cut by 4 bases and J by 4 bases, with 14 bases left in between. The CDR3 totals 15 residues. The chain's CDR3 is CASSRTGTENQPQHF. As DNA, the CDR3 is TGTGCCAGCAGCCGTACAGGGACCGAGAATCAGCCCCAGCATTTT.

The chain recombines TRBV3-1 (or the pseudogene TRBV3-2) with TRBJ2-2; D is possibly TRBD2 (6 bases). This CDR3 is built from 16 residues. Trimming cost V 1 base and J 2 bases, with 11 bases left between them. The germline gives CDR1 LGHDT, CDR2 YNNKEL (reference sequence). The CDR3 nucleotides are TGTGCCAGCAGCCAAGGTGGGCGGGGTAACACCGGGGAGCTGTTTTTT. It specifies CASSQGGRGNTGELFF.

This clone was observed once. The CDR3 sequence: CASSTTGVWKAFF. The DNA of the CDR3 is TGTGCCAGTAGTACCACAGGGGTGTGGAAAGCTTTCTTT. The chain recombines TRBV19 with TRBJ1-1, with 7 bases matching TRBD1. The germline V gene encodes CDR1 LNHDA and CDR2 SQIVND (reference sequence). V was pared by 4 bases and J by 9 bases, with 8 bases of the junction left unmatched. The CDR3 is made up of 13 amino acids.

The chain combines TRBV3-1 (or the pseudogene TRBV3-2) with TRBJ2-3; 11 bases line up with TRBD2. Germline lookup yields CDR1 LGHDT and CDR2 YNNKEL (reference sequence). The CDR3 consists of 16 residues. Unmatched junction bases numbered 6, after V lost 5 bases and J lost 2 bases. CDR3 DNA: TGTGCCAGCAGCAAACTAGCGGGGGCCCTCACAGATACGCAGTATTTT. Protein product: CASSKLAGALTDTQYF.

This chain connects TRBV6-5 to TRBJ1-1; perhaps TRBD1 as D (6 bases). With 6 bases removed from V and 0 bases from J, the gap between germline ends came to 14 bases. The germline V gene has CDR1 MNHEY and CDR2 SVGAGI. The CDR3 runs 15 residues. CDR3 sequence (DNA): TGTGCCAGCAGCCTGACAGGAAATATGAACACTGAAGCTTTCTTT. Protein sequence: CASSLTGNMNTEAFF.

The rearrangement joins TRBV2 to TRBJ1-1, with a possible D match to TRBD1 (6 bases). Trimming removed 6 bases from V and 4 bases from J, with 15 bases in between. The length of the CDR3 is 14 residues. Germline CDR1 is SNHLY and CDR2 is FYNNEI. CDR3 in DNA: TGTGCCAGCAGCCCCCGGGGGGCGGGCACTGAAGCTTTCTTT. This gives the protein CASSPRGAGTEAFF.